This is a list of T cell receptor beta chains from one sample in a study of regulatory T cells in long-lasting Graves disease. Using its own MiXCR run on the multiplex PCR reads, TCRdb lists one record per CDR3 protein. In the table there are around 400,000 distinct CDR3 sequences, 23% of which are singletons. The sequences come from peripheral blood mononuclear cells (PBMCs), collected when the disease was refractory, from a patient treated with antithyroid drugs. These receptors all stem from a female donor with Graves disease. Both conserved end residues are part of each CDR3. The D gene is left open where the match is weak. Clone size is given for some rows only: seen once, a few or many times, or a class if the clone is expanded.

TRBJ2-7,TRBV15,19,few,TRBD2,TGTGCCACCAGCAGTCCCCCGGATAGCGGGAGTGGAAGCTCCTACGAGCAGTACTTC,CATSSPPDSGSGSSYEQYF
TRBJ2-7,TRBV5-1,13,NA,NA,TGCGCCAGCAGCCGGGGACAAACCTACGAGCAGTACTTC,CASSRGQTYEQYF
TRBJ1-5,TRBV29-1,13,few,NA,TGCAGCGTTGGAGGGGACAGCAATCAGCCCCAGCATTTT,CSVGGDSNQPQHF
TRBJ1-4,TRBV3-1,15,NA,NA,TGTGCCAGCAGCCCCCTCCAAGGGGCCGATGAAAAACTGTTTTTT,CASSPLQGADEKLFF
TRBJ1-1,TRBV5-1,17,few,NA,TGCGCCAGCAGCTTAGGGTCCCGGACAGTAATGAACACTGAAGCTTTCTTT,CASSLGSRTVMNTEAFF
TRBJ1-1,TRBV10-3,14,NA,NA,TGTGCCATCAGTAGGACCTACAGTGACACTGAAGCTTTCTTT,CAISRTYSDTEAFF
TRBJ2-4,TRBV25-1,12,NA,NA,TGTGCCAGCAGTGAAGGGCAAACGCTTCAGTACTTC,CASSEGQTLQYF
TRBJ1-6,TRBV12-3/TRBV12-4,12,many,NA,TGTGCCAGCAGCATCTCAAATTCACCCCTCCACTTT,CASSISNSPLHF
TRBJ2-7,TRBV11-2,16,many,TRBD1,TGTGCCAGCGCGGACAGGGGCGGGAGTTTGCGCTGGGAGCAGTACTTC,CASADRGGSLRWEQYF
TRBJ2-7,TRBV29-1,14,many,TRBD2,TGCAGCGTCGCTAGCGGGAGTTACTGGCACGAGCAGTACTTC,CSVASGSYWHEQYF
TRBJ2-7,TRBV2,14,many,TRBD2,TGTGCCAGCAGCTCGGGAGGAAATCCCTACGAGCAGTACTTC,CASSSGGNPYEQYF
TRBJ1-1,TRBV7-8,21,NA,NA,TGTGCCAGCAGCTCCACTGTACCTCGGAGCTGGCGTATGGTGTTGAACACTGAAGCTTTCTTT,CASSSTVPRSWRMVLNTEAFF
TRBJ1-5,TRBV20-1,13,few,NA,TGCAGTGCTACAGGGGATAGCAATCAGCCCCAGCATTTT,CSATGDSNQPQHF
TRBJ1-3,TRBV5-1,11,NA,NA,TGCGCCAGTGCGGCTGGAAACACCATATATTTT,CASAAGNTIYF
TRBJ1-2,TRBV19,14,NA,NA,TGTGCCAGTAGCTCGGTCCAGGGGCTCTATGGCTACACCTTC,CASSSVQGLYGYTF
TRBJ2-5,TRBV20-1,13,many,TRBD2,TGCAGTGCGCCCCGCGGGGGGCTAGAGACCCAGTACTTC,CSAPRGGLETQYF
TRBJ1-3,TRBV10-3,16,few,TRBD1,TGTGCCATCAGTGACCACTCGACAGGGGCTGGAAACACCATATATTTT,CAISDHSTGAGNTIYF
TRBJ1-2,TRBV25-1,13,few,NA,TGTGCCAATTCCGGGACAATAACGCATGGCTACACCTTC,CANSGTITHGYTF
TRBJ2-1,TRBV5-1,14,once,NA,TGCGCCAGCAGCTTGAATCAGGGGTACAATGAGCAGTTCTTC,CASSLNQGYNEQFF
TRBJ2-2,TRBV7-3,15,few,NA,TGTGCCAGCAGCCCTCTTTTGGGCGATCCCGGGGAGCTGTTTTTT,CASSPLLGDPGELFF
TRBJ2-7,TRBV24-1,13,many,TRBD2,TGTGCCACCAGCGAAGCGGGAGAGGTCGAGCAGTACTTC,CATSEAGEVEQYF
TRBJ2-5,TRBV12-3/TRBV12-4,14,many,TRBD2,TGTGCCAGCACCCAGCGGGGACTTCAAGAGACCCAGTACTTC,CASTQRGLQETQYF
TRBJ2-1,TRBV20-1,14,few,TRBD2,TGCAGTGCTAGAGGGGGACTAGGGGACAATGAGCAGTTCTTC,CSARGGLGDNEQFF
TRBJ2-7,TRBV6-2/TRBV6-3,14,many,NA,TGTGCCAGCAGTAACTCCGTGAAACCCTACGAGCAGTACTTC,CASSNSVKPYEQYF
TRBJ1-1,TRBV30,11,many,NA,TGTGCCTTACAGGGCGGCACTGAAGCTTTCTTT,CALQGGTEAFF
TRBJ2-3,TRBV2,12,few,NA,TGTGCCAGCAAGGGCACCACAGATACGCAGTATTTT,CASKGTTDTQYF
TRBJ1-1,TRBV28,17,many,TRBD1,TGTGCCAGCAGTTCTGCATATCTCTTGGACAGGGGCCCTGAAGCTTTCTTT,CASSSAYLLDRGPEAFF
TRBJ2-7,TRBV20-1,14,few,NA,TGCAGTGCCCAAGAGGGTGGGATCCACTACGAGCAGTACTTC,CSAQEGGIHYEQYF
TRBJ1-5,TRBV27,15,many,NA,TGTGCCAGCAGTCCACACCGTGGCAACAATCAGCCCCAGCATTTT,CASSPHRGNNQPQHF
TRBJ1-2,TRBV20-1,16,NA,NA,TGCAGTGCTAGAGCGGTGGCAGGGACCTATAACTATGGCTACACCTTC,CSARAVAGTYNYGYTF
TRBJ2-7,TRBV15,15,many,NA,TGTGCCACCAGCAGAGAAAGAGGGGTCTCCTACGAGCAGTACTTC,CATSRERGVSYEQYF
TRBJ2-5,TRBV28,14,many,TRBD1,TGTGCCAGCAGACCCTGGACAGGGCAAGAGACCCAGTACTTC,CASRPWTGQETQYF
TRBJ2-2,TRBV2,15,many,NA,TGTGCCAGCAGTGCGTGGAGTGGTAGCACCGGGGAGCTGTTTTTT,CASSAWSGSTGELFF
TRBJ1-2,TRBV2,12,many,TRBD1,TGTGCCAGCAGGAGGACAGGTTGGGGCTACACCTTC,CASRRTGWGYTF
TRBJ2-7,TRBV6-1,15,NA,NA,TGTGCCAGCAGTACCCGACTGCCGTCCTCCTACGAGCAGTACTTC,CASSTRLPSSYEQYF
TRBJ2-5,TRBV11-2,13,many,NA,TGTGCCAGCAGCGCCCCTTTCCAAGAGACCCAGTACTTC,CASSAPFQETQYF
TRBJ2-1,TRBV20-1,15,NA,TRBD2,TGCAGTGCCCCGACCGGGACTAGCAGATACAATGAGCAGTTCTTC,CSAPTGTSRYNEQFF
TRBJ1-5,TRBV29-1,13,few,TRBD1,TGCAGCGTCCTACAGGGGCGTTCAGGGCCCCAGCATTTT,CSVLQGRSGPQHF
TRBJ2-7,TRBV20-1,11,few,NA,TGCAGTGCTACAAACCTCTACGAGCAGTACTTC,CSATNLYEQYF
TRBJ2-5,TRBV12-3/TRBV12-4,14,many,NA,TGTGCCAGCAGTACCCGACTGCGACAAGAGACCCAGTACTTC,CASSTRLRQETQYF
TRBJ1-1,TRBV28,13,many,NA,TGTGCCAGCAGTTCCCAAATGAACACTGAAGCTTTCTTT,CASSSQMNTEAFF